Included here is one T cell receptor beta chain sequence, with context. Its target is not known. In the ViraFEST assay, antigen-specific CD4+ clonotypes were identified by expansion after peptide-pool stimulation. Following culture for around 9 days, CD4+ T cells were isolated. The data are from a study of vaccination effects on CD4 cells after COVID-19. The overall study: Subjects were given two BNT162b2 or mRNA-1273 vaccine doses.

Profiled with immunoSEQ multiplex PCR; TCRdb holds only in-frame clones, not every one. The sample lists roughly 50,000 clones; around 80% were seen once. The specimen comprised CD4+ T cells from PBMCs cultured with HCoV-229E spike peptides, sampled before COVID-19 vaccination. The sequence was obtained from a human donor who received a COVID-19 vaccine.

The CDR3 reads CASSLGMAGTTEAFF. For the CDR3, the DNA is TGTGCCAGCAGCTTAGGGATGGCGGGGACGACTGAAGCTTTCTTT. This chain links TRBV7-2 with TRBJ1-1, with TRBD1 as a possible D gene (5 bases). The CDR3 is made up of 15 amino acids. CDR1 is SGHTA and CDR2 is FQGNSA in the germline V gene. V lost 1 base and J lost 5, with 14 bases in between. The full variable domain, in which reference TRBV7-2 and TRBJ1-1 provide the parts outside the CDR3, is GAGVSQSPSNKVTEKGKDVELRCDPISGHTALYWYRQSLGQGLEFLIYFQGNSAPDKSGLPSDRFSAERTGGSVSTLTIQRTQQEDSAVYLCASSLGMAGTTEAFFGQGTRLTVV.